This T cell receptor (beta chain) was found in a study of cytomegalovirus exposure and HLA in healthy donors (dated by TCRdb to about 2017). Study-level background: According to an earlier analysis of 587 of the donors, about 179 million T cells yielded some 110 million unique TCR beta sequences and less than 300 Gb of sequence data. A later genetic analysis used genome-wide SNP genotypes for about 65% of the roughly 700 donors, treating that subset as a discovery cohort. In a later analysis, previously published TCR beta repertoires from 666 donors were re-analyzed and high-resolution HLA genotyping was added so that TCR occurrence patterns could be studied. Typing coverage varied by locus: roughly 629-640 donors for A, B, C, DRB1 and DQB1; 522 for DQA1; more than 600 for DPA1; 450 to 480 for DPB1. Several DR-DQ haplotypes were treated as single units for association and clustering because of strong linkage in the cohort. To predict cytomegalovirus infection status, the study combined high-throughput TCR immunosequencing, statistical association of individual TCRs with disease status, and machine learning. Alongside the repertoire data, information on donor age, sex, ethnicity and CMV serostatus was compiled. An early release that covered roughly 600 HLA-typed donors contained approximately 300 gigabases of sequencing data and 65 million to 100 million unique TCR sequences. Of the 398 genotyped donors, roughly 80% fell in the genetic ancestry cluster associated with self-reported Caucasian donors. An earlier analysis of several hundred of the donors used high-throughput TCR beta sequencing to judge whether each TCR beta V gene segment behaved as functional or pseudogenic. The T cell repertoires of about 700 subjects were profiled by immunosequencing and related to cytomegalovirus serostatus. The later analysis used no new phenotypic data to find candidate immune exposures, relying instead on TCR beta sequences and their occurrence across donors. All discovery cohort repertoires had been generated on a single sequencing platform. Along with the approximately 700-subject first cohort, a separate validation cohort of 120 different subjects was used. The study aimed to test whether cataloging public T cell receptors could reveal signatures of past pathogen exposure. Among over 350 genotyped donors of the cohort, an average of about 240,000 unique TCR beta nucleotide sequences were sequenced per donor, roughly 18% of them non-productive. Class I and class II HLA loci were covered by the typing at four-digit resolution.

The paper as a whole reports these results and caveats: A later genetic analysis reported fewer N-insertions in productive TCRs among donors in an Asian-associated ancestry cluster than the 666-donor mean. Immune exposure information for the cohort was limited to CMV serostatus. Roughly uniform sequencing depth across donors was assumed in presence/absence analyses, although this assumption may not hold. In a later analysis, HLA-associated TCR beta chains were found to be more clonally expanded and to have lower generation probabilities than equally common non-associated chains. The study gave a list of around 170 TCR beta chains associated with cytomegalovirus. In a later analysis, several top co-occurrence clusters were reported to appear linked to parvovirus B19, influenza, CMV and Epstein-Barr virus. A later genetic analysis associated a missense DCLRE1C variant with V-gene and J-gene trimming of TCR beta chains, and an independent cohort replicated the association. The classifier was reported to diagnose cytomegalovirus status with high specificity and sensitivity in both the original and validation cohorts. A further reported finding was that TCR beta sequences accurately predicted the HLA-A and HLA-B alleles for most subjects in the first cohort. In a later analysis, most CMV-associated TCR beta chains were found to appear HLA-restricted, with HLA associations seemingly driven largely by CMV exposure. In a later analysis, some 17,000 TCR beta sequences were associated with specific HLA alleles at a false discovery rate of 0.05. The authors suggested that the approach could potentially be generalized to other disease states and immunological phenotypes. An earlier analysis of approximately 600 of the donors showed that most TCR beta V segments appeared in productive rearrangements either about 90% or about 30% of the time, which broadly matched IMGT annotations. A cluster of highly shared sequence variants was judged likely to represent a technical artifact of the sequencing pipeline. The cohort was sequenced for TCR beta chains only, and without alpha or paired-chain data the features that could be detected were limited. Because some donors lacked HLA typing at each locus, the association tests relied only on the typed subset. In vitro tests confirmed that a few of the cytomegalovirus-associated TCR beta chains recognize cytomegalovirus antigens. When HLA alleles, especially DR and DQ, strongly co-occurred, TCR associations were difficult to assign to individual alleles. Linkage disequilibrium might explain the correlated functional status among segregating V segments, but an unknown experimental factor could not be ruled out. Across donors, most TCR sequences were observed very rarely, whereas some public TCRs were present in many individuals. In a later analysis, TCR association rates were found to vary across HLA loci, with the most associated TCRs seen for DRB1 alleles and the fewest for HLA-C alleles. Around 16 rarely observed V segments, including chromosome 9 orphons, were excluded from the earlier analysis of several hundred of the donors because counts were too low. Because the 87-base-pair reads could not distinguish some IMGT-functional V segments, including TRBV6-2 and TRBV6-3, those segments were excluded.

The CDR3 sequence holds 17 residues, the cysteine and phenylalanine included. The read is trimmed to its CDR3 DNA, 51 bases read in frame from base 1. As encoded in the germline V gene (reference sequence), CDR1 is SGHNT while CDR2 is YYREEE. V is cut by 4 bases and J by 1 base, and the space between the germline ends is 15 bases. The library was prepared using the immunoSEQ multiplex PCR assay. A mixture of 60 forward primers for TCR Vbeta segments and 13 reverse primers for TCR Jbeta segments was used in the multiplex PCR. Amplification of the CDR3 region of rearranged TCR beta genes was performed with a multiplex PCR assay on genomic DNA. Amplified TCR beta libraries were sequenced as 87-base-pair reads on the Illumina HiSeq System. The authors' pipeline ran thus. A later analysis counted about 80 million unique TCR beta chains across the 640 or so repertoires, and 9 million to 14 million of these chains were shared by at least two donors. Raw reads were error-corrected and collapsed into unique sequences by a nearest-neighbor algorithm in which closely related sequences were merged to remove PCR and sequencing errors. V, D and J gene segments were assigned by aligning CDR3 sequences to IMGT reference sequences. For a sequence to be retained, at least a six-nucleotide match to both a V gene segment and a J gene segment was required. Rearrangements were classified as productive when the CDR3 lacked stop codons and remained in frame with V and J, and all other rearrangements were classified as non-productive. CDR3 was defined according to IMGT convention as the region running from the second conserved V-encoded cysteine to the conserved J-encoded phenylalanine. In an earlier analysis of around 600 of the donors, sequences lacking an unambiguous match to a single V gene segment were excluded. An earlier analysis of several hundred of the donors called V segments functional above 56.7% productive rearrangements and segregating when the between-donor standard deviation exceeded 5%. A statistical classification framework was built to diagnose cytomegalovirus status from the catalog of TCR beta chain sequences. In a later analysis, V and J genes were assigned by comparing TCR nucleotide sequences against IMGT/GENE-DB human TR gene sequences. In a later analysis, CDR3 sequences and most-parsimonious VDJ recombination scenarios were assigned using the TCRdist pipeline. A later analysis defined each TCR beta chain by its CDR3 amino acid sequence plus V-gene family, and excluded reads lacking a unique V-gene family. A later analysis removed over 500 highly shared, low-generation-probability nucleotide sequences to deal with suspected cross-contamination and a sequencing artifact. For each public chain, a later analysis derived a clonal expansion index from normalized ranks of inferred template counts within each repertoire. Generation probabilities in a later analysis came from a VDJ recombination model fitted to out-of-frame rearrangements, and those results were checked against IGoR. Hypergeometric tests were used in a later analysis to score TCR-TCR, TCR-HLA and TCR-CMV co-occurrence, with a repertoire-size bias correction applied to the TCR pairs. In a later analysis, false discovery rates were estimated by permuting HLA or CMV assignments 20 times. In a later analysis, co-occurring TCRs were grouped using DBSCAN, with TCRdist sequence similarity added in when clustering inside HLA-allele-positive subsets. Repertoires with fewer than 30,000 or more than 120,000 public chains were left out of co-occurrence clustering, as were about 5 repertoires with anomalous nucleotide sharing. Entries here come from immuneACCESS through TCRdb and include only in-frame sequences with V and J called. Some clones fail to appear in such tables; in the studies checked, an unresolved V gene covers under half of the shortfall, and the cause of the remainder is unknown. V, J and clone size are those of that table, while D and trimming were read from the DNA. A total of 130,000 or so clones appear in this sample, over 75% of them only once. Clones ranked in the top ten supply around 0.5% of the sample.

About this clone itself: No antigen is known for it. No base-level quality is on record; no much larger clone is a single base apart.

In total, 630 or so healthy bone marrow donors made up the cohort. All cohort members were sampled while nominally healthy, although unrecorded immune exposures were likely present. The donor tested CMV seronegative and was one of the 352 seronegative cohort members. Every donor gave a peripheral blood sample, and the peripheral blood mononuclear cells from that sample were used for TCR beta sequencing. Genomic DNA extraction from the blood cell samples was performed with the Qiagen DNeasy Blood Extraction Kit. This TCR came from a woman aged 40 to 50 in good health and CMV-seronegative. Recombination joined TRBV5-4 with TRBJ2-6, and the D gene may be TRBD1, 5 bases matching. Material for sequencing was PBMCs. CDR3 reads: CASSPFPPGSGANVLTF. In nucleotides, the sequence is TGTGCCAGCAGCCCCTTCCCCCCAGGGTCTGGGGCCAACGTCCTGACTTTC.